The 10 T cell receptor beta chains below all came from one sample that was sequenced in a study of T cells in Graves' hyperthyroidism and ophthalmopathy. RNA transcripts yielded amplified TCR beta CDR3 regions. TCR CDR3 regions were first amplified by RT-PCR with HTBI primers. TCRdb analysed the multiplex PCR reads with MiXCR anew, one entry per CDR3 protein. The sample lists approximately 610,000 distinct CDR3 sequences, around 15% occurring once. Sample: blood. The source of these receptors is a woman aged 18-29 years with Graves' hyperthyroidism.

This clonotype was picked up a small number of times. The chain is built from TRBV7-3 and TRBJ2-3, with 9 bases lining up with TRBD2. Germline V gene data show CDR1 as SGHTA and CDR2 as FQGTGA. The CDR3 consists of 14 residues. The V segment lost 5 bases and the J segment 4 bases; nucleotides outside the gene matches: 4. The CDR3 coding sequence is TGTGCCAGCAGCGTAAGCGGGGGGCCAGATACGCAGTATTTT. Translation: CASSVSGGPDTQYF.

The chain uses TRBV3-1 and TRBJ2-1, with D unclear. V lost 4 bases to trimming and J lost 1 base, with 17 bases between them. The CDR3 is made up of 17 amino acids. Germline values: CDR1 LGHDT, CDR2 YNNKEL (reference sequence). The CDR3 bases are TGTGCCAGCAGCCGCGACCGTGACAACCGATCCTACAATGAGCAGTTCTTC. It specifies CASSRDRDNRSYNEQFF.

The V call is TRBV20-1, the J call TRBJ1-1; 10 positions agree with TRBD1. J lost 5 bases, V lost 6 bases, and 15 bases had no gene match. Per germline, CDR1 DFQATT and CDR2 SNEGSKA (reference sequence). The CDR3 is made up of 16 amino acids. The CDR3 DNA follows: TGCAGTGCGATGAAAGGACAGGGGGACTCTGGGACTGAAGCTTTCTTT. Amino acids: CSAMKGQGDSGTEAFF.

In this sample, this clonotype turned up many times. V and J are TRBV24-1 and TRBJ2-3; D may be TRBD1 (6 bases). Germline values: CDR1 KGHDR, CDR2 SFDVKD. The CDR3 spans 16 residues. Between the trimmed V and J ends, which lost 3 bases and 0 bases, there was a span of 12 bases. CDR3 sequence (DNA): TGTGCCACCAGTGATCGCCAGGGGCCCAGCACAGATACGCAGTATTTT. As protein: CATSDRQGPSTDTQYF.

This clonotype was observed many times. V gene TRBV2 combines with J gene TRBJ2-5; the match to TRBD2 covers 10 bases. Looked up from germline, CDR1 is SNHLY and CDR2 is FYNNEI. This CDR3 is 18 amino acids long. V dropped 6 bases and J dropped 5; count of bases not matched to a gene: 18. In DNA, the CDR3 is TGTGCCAGCAGCTGGGTATCTAGCGGGGGCCTTCGGCTCGAGACCCAGTACTTC. It yields the protein CASSWVSSGGLRLETQYF.

This sequence joins TRBV9 and TRBJ2-1; possibly TRBD1 for D (6 bases). With 3 bases removed from V and 7 bases from J, the gap between germline ends came to 11 bases. This CDR3 is 13 amino acids long. The germline V gene has CDR1 SGDLS and CDR2 YYNGEE. The CDR3 protein is CASSAGTPNEQFF. Here the CDR3 DNA reads TGTGCCAGCAGCGCCGGGACACCGAATGAGCAGTTCTTC.

This clonotype was detected a few times. V usage is TRBV28 and J usage is TRBJ1-4; D is unresolved. This CDR3 has 12 amino acids. The germline gives CDR1 MDHEN, CDR2 SYDVKM. The V end lost 10 bases, the J end lost 0 bases, and 6 bases lay between the germline ends. CDR3: CATTATNEKLFF. The CDR3 nucleotides are TGTGCCACGACGGCAACTAATGAAAAACTGTTTTTT.

This clonotype has at least ten counts. The rearrangement links TRBV12-3 or TRBV12-4 to TRBJ1-2, with TRBD1 matching over 7 bases. With 6 bases clipped from V and 2 bases from J, the junction kept 15 bases outside the gene matches. This CDR3 has 17 amino acids. In DNA, the CDR3 is TGTGCCAGCAGCCATAGGGACAGCTCCGATGGAAACTATGGCTACACCTTC. Residues: CASSHRDSSDGNYGYTF.

This chain joins TRBV4-1 and TRBJ1-1; a possible D gene is TRBD1 (6 bases). Germline CDR1 is MGHRA and CDR2 is YSYEKL. The V and J ends lost 4 bases and 1 base respectively, with 10 bases between them. The CDR3 consists of 14 residues. The CDR3 nucleotides read TGCGCCAGCAGCCTTCGACAGGCGAACACTGAAGCTTTCTTT. Its protein is CASSLRQANTEAFF.

This clonotype was counted many times. The V and J genes are TRBV11-2 and TRBJ2-5; the match to TRBD1 covers 8 bases. The CDR3 spans 13 residues. Germline V gives CDR1 SGHAT, CDR2 FQNNGV. V was clipped by 3 bases and J by 4 bases; unmatched bases: 1. This CDR3 reads CASSFRGRETQYF. In DNA, the CDR3 is TGTGCCAGCAGCTTCAGGGGGCGAGAGACCCAGTACTTC.